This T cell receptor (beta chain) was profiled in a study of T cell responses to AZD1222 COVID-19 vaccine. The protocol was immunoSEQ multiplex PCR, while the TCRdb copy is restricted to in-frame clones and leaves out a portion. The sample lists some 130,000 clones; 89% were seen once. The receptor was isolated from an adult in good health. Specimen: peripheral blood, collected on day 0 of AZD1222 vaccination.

The chain's CDR3 is CASSSQETHTDTQYF. The CDR3 coding sequence is TGTGCCAGCAGCTCTCAGGAAACCCACACAGATACGCAGTATTTT. This rearrangement joins TRBV13 to TRBJ2-3, with unresolved D. The germline V gene encodes CDR1 PRHDT and CDR2 FYEKMQ (reference sequence). Trimming shortened V by 4 bases and J by 2 bases, and 13 bases separated the two germline ends. This CDR3 contains 15 residues.